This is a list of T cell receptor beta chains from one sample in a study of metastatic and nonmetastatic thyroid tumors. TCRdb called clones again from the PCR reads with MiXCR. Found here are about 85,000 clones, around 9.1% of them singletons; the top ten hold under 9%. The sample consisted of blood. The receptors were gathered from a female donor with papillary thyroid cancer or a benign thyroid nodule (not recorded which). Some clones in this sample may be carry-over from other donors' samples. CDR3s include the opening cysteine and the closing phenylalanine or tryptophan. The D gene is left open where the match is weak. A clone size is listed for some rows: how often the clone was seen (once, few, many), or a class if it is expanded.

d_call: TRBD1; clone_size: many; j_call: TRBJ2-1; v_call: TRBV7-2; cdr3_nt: TGTGCCAGCAGCTTAGTTACGGGGACAGGGTGGAATGAGCAGTTCTTC; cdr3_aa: CASSLVTGTGWNEQFF
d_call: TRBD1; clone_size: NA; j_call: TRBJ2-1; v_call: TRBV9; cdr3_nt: TGTGCCAGCAGCACCCCCGGGACAGGGGGTTGGAATGAGCAGTTCTTC; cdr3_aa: CASSTPGTGGWNEQFF
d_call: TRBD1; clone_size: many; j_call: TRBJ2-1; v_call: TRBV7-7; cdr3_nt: TGTGCCAGCAGCAGGGGACAGGGGCCTAACGATGAGCAGTTCTTC; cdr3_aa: CASSRGQGPNDEQFF
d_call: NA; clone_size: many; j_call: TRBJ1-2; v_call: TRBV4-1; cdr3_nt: TGCGCCAGCAGCCAAGATATTGTAAACTATGGCTACACCTTC; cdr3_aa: CASSQDIVNYGYTF
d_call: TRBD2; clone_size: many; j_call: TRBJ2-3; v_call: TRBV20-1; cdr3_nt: TGCAGTGCTAAGCGGGGCACTAGCACAGATACGCAGTATTTT; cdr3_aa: CSAKRGTSTDTQYF
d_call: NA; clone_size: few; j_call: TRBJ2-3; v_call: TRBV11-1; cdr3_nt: TGTGCCAGCAGCTTAGAGAGCGGGACAAGCACAGATACGCAGTATTTT; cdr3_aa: CASSLESGTSTDTQYF
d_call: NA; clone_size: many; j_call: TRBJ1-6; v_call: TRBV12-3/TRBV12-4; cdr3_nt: TGTGCCAGCACTAGCCCGGGACAAAAAAATTCACCCCTCCACTTT; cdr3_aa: CASTSPGQKNSPLHF
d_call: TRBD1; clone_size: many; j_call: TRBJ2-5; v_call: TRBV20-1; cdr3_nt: TGCAGTGCTAGCTCAGATAAAAGGAGACAGGGGGCGGTCCACGAGACCCAGTACTTC; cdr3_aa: CSASSDKRRQGAVHETQYF
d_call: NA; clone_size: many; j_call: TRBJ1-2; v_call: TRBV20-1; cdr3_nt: TGCAGTGCATGGGGCAGCTATGGCTACACCTTC; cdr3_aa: CSAWGSYGYTF
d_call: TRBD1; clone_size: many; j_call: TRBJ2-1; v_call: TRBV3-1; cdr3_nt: TGTGCCAGCAGCCCCTGGACAGGGCTTTACAATGAGCAGTTCTTC; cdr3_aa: CASSPWTGLYNEQFF
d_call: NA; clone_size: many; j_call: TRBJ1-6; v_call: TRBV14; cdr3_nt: TGTGCCAGCAGCCGAAGGGGGAGCTCCTATAATTCACCCCTCCACTTT; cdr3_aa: CASSRRGSSYNSPLHF
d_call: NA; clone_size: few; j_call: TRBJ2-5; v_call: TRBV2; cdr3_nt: TGTGCCAGCAGCGCAAGCATGGCGGTCTCCCCGGACCAAGAGACCCAGTACTTC; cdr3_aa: CASSASMAVSPDQETQYF
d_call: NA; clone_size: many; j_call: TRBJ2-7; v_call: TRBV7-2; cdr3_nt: TGTGCCAGCAGCTTAGAGATCAGGGGTGGCTACGAGCAGTACTTC; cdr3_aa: CASSLEIRGGYEQYF